Given below is one TCR beta chain in context. The clone's antigen remains unknown. The input lacks base qualities; no much larger clone sits a single base away. Based on the germline V gene (reference sequence), the CDR1 and CDR2 sequences are LNHNV and YYDKDF. The CDR3, cysteine through phenylalanine, is 15 amino acids long. The only DNA kept is the CDR3, 45 bases in frame from the first base. V and J lose 2 bases and 0 bases, and a span of 11 bases separates them. The intended sense of this specimen's time point label: cells obtained before transplantation from donor or recipient. CD3+CD4+ and CD3+CD8+ populations were FACS-sorted from unstimulated pre-transplant donor and recipient cells taken from spleen or lymph nodes. Library preparation used the immunoSEQ multiplex PCR assay. For most patients, genomic DNA was isolated with the Qiagen DNeasy Blood and Tissue Kit and sent frozen to Adaptive Biotechnologies for TCR sequencing. For most patients, high-throughput TCR-beta CDR3 sequencing of genomic DNA was performed by Adaptive Biotechnologies. As for the authors' bioinformatics: Adaptive's ImmunoSEQ software was the source of the TCR sequencing data for around 20 patients, while a few other patients were processed with MiXCR and VDJtools. To correct CD4 versus CD8 sorting errors, any sequence found in both subsets at a frequency ratio below 5:1 was removed. CDR3 nucleotide sequences shared by donor and recipient were removed because the origin of these sequences could not be assigned. At least 2-fold expansion over unstimulated cells and a minimum CFSE-low frequency of 0.002% (template counts) or 0.001% (read counts) were required for clones to be classified as alloreactive. A clone was considered mappable if detected in the sequenced pre-transplant spleen, lymph node, or MLR CFSE-low populations of the donor or recipient. Cumulative frequency of alloreactive clones was calculated as a percentage of all sequences weighted by copy number. TCRdb took this table from immuneACCESS and kept in-frame rearrangements with V and J called. Such tables lack part of the clones; where checked against another copy, unresolved V genes explain under half of the gap, and the rest is unexplained. The D gene and trimming were derived from the DNA, and the V and J assignments and clone size from that table. This sample comprises tens of thousands of clones, 93% of them detected only once. The top ten clones comprise approximately 20% of the sample.

The data belong to a study of graft-versus-host responses after intestinal transplantation (dated by TCRdb to the early 2020s). For context, the study as a whole: The transplants that recipients got were multivisceral, liver-intestinal, or isolated intestinal. Anti-thymocyte globulin induction was given to all recipients, followed by maintenance tacrolimus and steroids for 3 to 4 years. Graft-versus-host and host-versus-graft alloreactive T cell clones were tracked in the graft, circulation and bone marrow after intestinal transplantation using bulk TCR-beta CDR3 sequencing. To identify alloreactive clones, pre-transplant mixed lymphocyte reaction products were sequenced and compared with unstimulated pre-transplant donor and recipient T cells. Of the 20 to 30 intestinal transplant recipients enrolled in the cohort, one of whom was a retransplant, 3 patients without pretransplant specimens were excluded. Donor T cell macrochimerism was defined as a peak of at least 4% donor T cells among recipient peripheral blood mononuclear cells. Samples from a few later patients were sequenced in-house on an Illumina MiSeq with MiXCR processing rather than by the commercial service. Paper-wide results and their limitations: The conclusions were limited by the relatively low number and heterogeneity of the intestinal transplant patients. In patients with donor T cell macrochimerism, the allografts had high GvH to HvG T cell clonal ratios. GvH clones turned up in recipient bone marrow, with some appearing earlier in ileal mucosa or blood, a pattern consistent with an intestinal mucosal origin. Early after transplant, peak levels of circulating GvH clones were found to be associated with declines in HvG clones.

Sequencing used unstimulated CD8+ T cells sorted from spleen or lymph node cells, obtained before transplant. The TCR comes from a human donor who was the organ donor for an intestinal transplant. This chain joins TRBV15 to TRBJ2-7, with the identity of the D gene unclear. The nucleotide sequence reads TGTGCCACCAGCAGACCGAGCGAAAGCTCCTACGAGCAGTACTTC. It is translated as CATSRPSESSYEQYF.